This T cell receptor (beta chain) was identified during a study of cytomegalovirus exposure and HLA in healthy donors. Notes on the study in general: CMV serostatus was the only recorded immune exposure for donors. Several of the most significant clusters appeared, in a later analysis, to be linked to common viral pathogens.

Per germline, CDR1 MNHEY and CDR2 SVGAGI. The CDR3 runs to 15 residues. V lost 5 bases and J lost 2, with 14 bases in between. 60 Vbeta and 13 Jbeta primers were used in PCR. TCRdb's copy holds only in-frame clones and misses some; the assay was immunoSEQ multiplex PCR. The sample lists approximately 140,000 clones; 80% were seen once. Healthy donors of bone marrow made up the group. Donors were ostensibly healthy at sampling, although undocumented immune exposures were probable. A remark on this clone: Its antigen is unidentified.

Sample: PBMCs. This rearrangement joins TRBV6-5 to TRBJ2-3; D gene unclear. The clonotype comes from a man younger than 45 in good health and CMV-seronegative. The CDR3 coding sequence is TGTGCCAGCAGTCTACAGAAACCCCACACAGATACGCAGTATTTT. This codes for CASSLQKPHTDTQYF.